A selection of T cell receptor beta chains follows, all from one sample in a study of neurological immune-mediated disorders. A single record per CDR3 protein comes from TCRdb applying MiXCR to the 5' RACE reads. Of about 76,000 distinct CDR3 sequences listed, approximately 17% are singletons. Material: PBMCs. These TCRs come from a woman aged 40 to 55 in good health. Each CDR3 is given with its conserved first and last residue. A D gene is named only where the DNA matches it firmly. Clone size, where shown, is once, few, many, or a class for clones that have expanded.

clone_size j_call v_call d_call cdr3_aa cdr3_nt
. TRBJ1-1 TRBV12-3/TRBV12-4 TRBD1 CASNLPAGGRTNTEAFF TGTGCCAGCAATTTACCCGCAGGGGGTCGGACGAACACTGAAGCTTTCTTT
many TRBJ2-2 TRBV2 . CASEEGRLNTGELFF TGTGCCAGCGAAGAGGGACGCCTAAACACCGGGGAGCTGTTTTTT
. TRBJ2-1 TRBV4-3 . CASSFYICSSGLAGTNEQFF .
few TRBJ2-3 TRBV4-1 . CASSQGGGYADTQYF TGCGCCAGCAGCCAAGGAGGGGGATACGCAGATACGCAGTATTTT
many TRBJ2-3 TRBV6-4 . CASSEGGRDTQYF TGTGCCAGCAGTGAAGGGGGAAGAGATACGCAGTATTTT
. TRBJ1-1 TRBV12-3/TRBV12-4 . CASIDGQTINTEAFF TGTGCCAGCATCGATGGACAGACCATTAACACTGAAGCTTTCTTT
many TRBJ1-1 TRBV5-1 . CASSHGAGRWNTEAFF TGCGCCAGCAGCCACGGGGCGGGACGGTGGAACACTGAAGCTTTCTTT
many TRBJ2-1 TRBV10-3 TRBD2 CAISPSGGVGYEQFF TGTGCCATCAGCCCCTCGGGGGGGGTGGGGTATGAGCAGTTCTTC
many TRBJ1-5 TRBV12-3/TRBV12-4 . CASSSNLMGQGNQPQHF TGTGCCAGCAGTTCCAACTTGATGGGGCAAGGCAATCAGCCCCAGCATTTT
many TRBJ2-4 TRBV4-1 TRBD2 CASSQAPGTSKNIQYF TGCGCCAGCAGCCAAGCTCCCGGGACTAGCAAAAACATTCAGTACTTC
many TRBJ2-7 TRBV10-3 . CAISLGRAHEAYEQYF TGTGCCATCAGTTTAGGGCGGGCCCACGAAGCCTACGAGCAGTACTTC
many TRBJ2-5 TRBV20-1 . CSAGRDTETQYF TGCAGTGCTGGCCGGGACACAGAGACCCAGTACTTC
many TRBJ2-2 TRBV27 . CASSLPAGGELFF TGTGCCAGCAGTTTACCTGCGGGCGGGGAGCTGTTTTTT
. TRBJ2-6 TRBV7-3 . CASSFASLGANVLTF TGTGCCAGCAGCTTTGCCTCTCTCGGGGCCAACGTACTGACTTTC
. TRBJ2-1 TRBV5-5 . CASSLSCQGGGYEQFF TGTGCCAGCAGCTTGTCCTGTCAGGGGGGTGGGTATGAGCAGTTCTTC
many TRBJ2-5 TRBV4-1 . CASSQVDPKRETQYF TGCGCCAGCAGCCAAGTTGACCCAAAACGAGAGACCCAGTACTTC
many TRBJ2-5 TRBV7-2 TRBD1 CASSSGTGGGETQYF TGTGCCAGCAGCTCCGGGACAGGCGGCGGGGAGACCCAGTACTTC
once TRBJ2-3 TRBV11-2 TRBD2 CASSLKSGGPTDTQYF TGTGCCAGCAGCTTAAAGAGCGGGGGGCCCACAGATACGCAGTATTTT
many TRBJ2-2 TRBV9 TRBD2 CASSVGAGVNTGELFF TGTGCCAGCAGCGTAGGGGCGGGGGTGAACACCGGGGAGCTGTTTTTT
many TRBJ2-3 TRBV20-1 TRBD1 CSASQSRDRLMVDTQYF TGCAGTGCTAGTCAGTCTCGGGACAGGTTGATGGTGGATACGCAGTATTTT
many TRBJ1-1 TRBV10-3 . CATSGSAGENTEAFF TGTGCCACCTCGGGGTCGGCGGGTGAGAACACTGAAGCTTTCTTT
many TRBJ1-5 TRBV6-5 . CASSFRENQPQHF TGTGCCAGCAGTTTCAGGGAAAATCAGCCCCAGCATTTT
many TRBJ1-2 TRBV12-3/TRBV12-4 . CASSLAAGANYGYTF TGTGCCAGCAGTTTAGCGGCAGGAGCTAACTATGGCTACACCTTC
many TRBJ1-4 TRBV20-1 TRBD1 CSAPGQENEKLFF TGCAGTGCACCGGGACAGGAGAATGAAAAACTGTTTTTT
. TRBJ2-1 TRBV15 . CATRSRSGGRGDEQFF TGTGCCACCAGATCAAGGTCGGGGGGCCGGGGCGATGAGCAGTTCTTC
many TRBJ2-3 TRBV29-1 . CSVGGEEVVTQYF TGCAGCGTTGGCGGGGAGGAGGTGGTTACGCAGTATTTT
. TRBJ1-1 TRBV6-6 . CASSSGMGYTEAFF TGTGCCAGCAGTTCCGGAATGGGGTACACTGAAGCTTTCTTT
many TRBJ2-7 TRBV4-3 . CASSQVLDSSYEQYF TGCGCCAGCAGCCAAGTTCTGGACTCCTCCTACGAGCAGTACTTC
many TRBJ2-1 TRBV29-1 . CSVAGHTYNEQFF TGCAGCGTGGCCGGACACACCTACAATGAGCAGTTCTTC
. TRBJ2-3 TRBV18 . CASSPPLPTDTQYF TGTGCCAGCTCACCTCCCCTTCCGACAGATACGCAGTATTTT
few TRBJ1-2 TRBV4-1 . CASSQGRTPSNYGYTF TGCGCCAGCAGCCAAGGTCGGACACCGTCTAACTATGGCTACACCTTC
many TRBJ1-2 TRBV5-1 . CASSLAPGNNYGYTF TGCGCCAGCAGCTTGGCCCCAGGGAATAACTATGGCTACACCTTC
many TRBJ2-7 TRBV30 TRBD2 CAWSASSGEAEQYF TGTGCCTGGAGCGCATCTAGCGGGGAGGCCGAGCAGTACTTC
many TRBJ1-1 TRBV7-9 . CASSSALGAEAFF TGTGCCAGCAGCTCCGCCTTGGGCGCTGAAGCTTTCTTT
. TRBJ1-1 TRBV19 TRBD1 CASSTTGERDTEAFF TGTGCCAGTAGTACAACAGGGGAGAGAGACACTGAAGCTTTCTTT
many TRBJ2-2 TRBV11-1 . CASSPRLPRTGELFF TGTGCCAGCAGCCCTCGACTACCAAGGACCGGGGAGCTGTTTTTT
many TRBJ2-5 TRBV5-1 . CASSLIQETQYF TGCGCCAGCAGCCTGATCCAAGAGACCCAGTACTTC
many TRBJ1-1 TRBV12-3/TRBV12-4 . CASSLRGETEAFF TGTGCCAGCAGTTTAAGAGGGGAGACTGAAGCTTTCTTT
many TRBJ2-2 TRBV10-3 TRBD2 CAVLPSATSQAGELFF TGTGCCGTTCTCCCCTCTGCGACTAGCCAAGCCGGGGAGCTGTTTTTT
many TRBJ2-1 TRBV4-3 TRBD1 CASSQDASGQGARNEQFF TGCGCCAGCAGCCAAGATGCATCGGGGCAGGGGGCGCGAAATGAGCAGTTCTTC
many TRBJ2-1 TRBV5-5 . CASSLAPGSYNEQFF TGTGCCAGCAGCTTGGCTCCGGGGTCCTACAATGAGCAGTTCTTC
. TRBJ2-2 TRBV7-2 TRBD2 CASSPQSSGGFGELFF TGTGCCAGCAGCCCACAATCTAGCGGGGGGTTCGGGGAGCTGTTTTTT
many TRBJ2-3 TRBV5-1 . CASSWSWAGDTQYF TGCGCCAGCAGCTGGAGTTGGGCGGGAGATACGCAGTATTTT
many TRBJ2-5 TRBV5-1 . CASSSGGTPGLETQYF TGCGCCAGCAGCTCGGGTGGGACTCCGGGGTTGGAGACCCAGTACTTC
few TRBJ2-7 TRBV6-1 . CASSDLISTEQYF TGTGCCAGCAGTGACTTGATTTCTACCGAGCAGTACTTC
. TRBJ1-6 TRBV5-5 . CASSFSGTPLHF TGTGCCAGCAGCTTCTCAGGGACGCCCCTCCACTTT
many TRBJ2-5 TRBV7-2 TRBD2 CASSLGTSGSATQYF TGTGCCAGCAGCTTGGGGACTAGCGGGTCGGCGACCCAGTACTTC
many TRBJ2-2 TRBV9 . CASSVKAGPNTGELFF TGTGCCAGCAGCGTAAAGGCAGGGCCGAACACCGGGGAGCTGTTTTTT
many TRBJ2-3 TRBV4-2 . CASSPDGTDTQYF TGTGCCAGCAGCCCCGACGGCACAGATACGCAGTATTTT
few TRBJ1-1 TRBV30 . CAWTKGGNTEAFF TGTGCCTGGACGAAAGGGGGGAACACTGAAGCTTTCTTT
many TRBJ2-5 TRBV20-1 TRBD2 CSAPGLAGSQETQYF TGCAGTGCCCCCGGACTAGCGGGGTCTCAAGAGACCCAGTACTTC
many TRBJ2-1 TRBV5-6 TRBD2 CASSFGGLAINEQFF TGTGCCAGCAGCTTTGGGGGACTAGCGATCAATGAGCAGTTCTTC
many TRBJ2-7 TRBV6-5 . CASSYGASTYYEQYF TGTGCCAGCAGTTACGGTGCTAGTACCTACTACGAGCAGTACTTC